Listed here is a single T cell receptor beta chain. What it recognizes is unknown. Assay used: immunoSEQ multiplex PCR; TCRdb lists only in-frame clones, some missing. The data hold about 820,000 clones, with 90% to 95% observed a single time. The CDR3 runs 12 residues. Trimming at V came to 7 bases and at J to 4 bases, leaving 3 bases not matched to a gene. Germline CDR1 and CDR2: SGDLS and YYNGEE. The data were obtained in a study of shared clonotypes between healthy human individuals. Study-level results: About 5% of naive CD4 clonotypes were shared across a few donors.

Terminally differentiated effector memory CD45RA+ cells were excluded by CCR7 positive selection of CD45RO-negative cells. Source material: naive CD8+ T cells sorted from blood. The source of this sequence is a man between 25 and 39 years old in good health. This chain joins TRBV9 and TRBJ1-2, with 8 bases matching TRBD1. The CDR3 sequence is CASWDRIYGYTF. CDR3 bases: TGTGCCAGCTGGGACAGGATCTATGGCTACACCTTC.